The clone carrying this TCR beta chain was seen repeatedly, ten times or more. Antigen unknown. PCR was performed a second time for about 6 to 12 cycles using a sample-barcoded 5' primer and a J-beta primer mix. Each CDR3 protein is one row after TCRdb ran MiXCR on the 5' RACE reads. The sample lists around 870,000 distinct CDR3 sequences, about 28% occurring once. The data stem from a study of blood T cells in healthy people across ages. The ends were cut back, 7 bases at V and 3 bases at J, with 13 bases in the middle. Germline CDR1 MDHEN, CDR2 SYDVKM. This CDR3 is built from 13 residues. The study's findings and limits: Higher naive T cell percentage went strongly together with higher TCR beta diversity.

The sequencing input was blood. The gene calls are TRBV28 and TRBJ2-7; tentative D call: TRBD2 (6 bases). The TCR originated in a woman of 80 years or more in good health. DNA of the CDR3: TGTGCCAGCATACTTACCGGGAGCTACGAGCAGTACTTC. Translated, it gives CASILTGSYEQYF.